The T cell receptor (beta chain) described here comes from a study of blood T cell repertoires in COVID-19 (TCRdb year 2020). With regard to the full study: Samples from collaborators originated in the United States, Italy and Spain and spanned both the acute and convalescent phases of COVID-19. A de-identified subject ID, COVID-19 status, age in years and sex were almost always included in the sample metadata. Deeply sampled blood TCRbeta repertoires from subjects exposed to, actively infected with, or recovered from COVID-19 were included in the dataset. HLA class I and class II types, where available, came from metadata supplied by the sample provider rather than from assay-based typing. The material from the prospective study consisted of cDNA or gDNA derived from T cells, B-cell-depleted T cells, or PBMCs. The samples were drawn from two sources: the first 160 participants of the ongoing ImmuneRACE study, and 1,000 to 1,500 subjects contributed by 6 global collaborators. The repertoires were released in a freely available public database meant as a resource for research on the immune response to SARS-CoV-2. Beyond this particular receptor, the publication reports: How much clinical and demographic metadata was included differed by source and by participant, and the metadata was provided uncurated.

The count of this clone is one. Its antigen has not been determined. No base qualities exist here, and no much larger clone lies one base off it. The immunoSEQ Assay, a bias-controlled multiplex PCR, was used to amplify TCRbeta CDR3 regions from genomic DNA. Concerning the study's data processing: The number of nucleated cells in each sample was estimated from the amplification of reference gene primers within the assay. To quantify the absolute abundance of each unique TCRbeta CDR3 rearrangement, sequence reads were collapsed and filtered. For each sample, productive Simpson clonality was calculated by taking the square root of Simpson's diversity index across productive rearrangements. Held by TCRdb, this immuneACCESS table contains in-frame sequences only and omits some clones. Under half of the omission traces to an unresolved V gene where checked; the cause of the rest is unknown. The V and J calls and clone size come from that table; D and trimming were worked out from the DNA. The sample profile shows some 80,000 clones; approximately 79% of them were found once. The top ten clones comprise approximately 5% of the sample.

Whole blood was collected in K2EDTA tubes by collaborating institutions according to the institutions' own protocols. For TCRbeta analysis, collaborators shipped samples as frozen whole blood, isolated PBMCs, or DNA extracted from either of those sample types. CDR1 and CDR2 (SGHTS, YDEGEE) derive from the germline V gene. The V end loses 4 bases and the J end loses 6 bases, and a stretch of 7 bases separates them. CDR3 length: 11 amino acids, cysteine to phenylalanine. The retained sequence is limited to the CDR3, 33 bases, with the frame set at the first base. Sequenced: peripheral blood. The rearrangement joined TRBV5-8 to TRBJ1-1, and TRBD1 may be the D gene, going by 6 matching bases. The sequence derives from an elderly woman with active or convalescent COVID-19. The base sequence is TGTGCCAGCAGCCGGACAGCTGAAGCTTTCTTT. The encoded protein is CASSRTAEAFF.